This TCR beta chain was sequenced during a study of cytomegalovirus exposure and HLA in healthy donors. Germline CDR1 reads SGHAT; CDR2 reads FQNNGV. The V and J ends lost 5 bases and 4 bases respectively, with 17 bases between them. The length of the CDR3 is 15 residues. General study findings and limits: Associated with cytomegalovirus, according to the listing, were about 160 TCR beta chains. Later analysis demonstrated an association between a missense DCLRE1C variant and TCR beta V- and J-gene trimming.

Both 60 Vbeta primers and 13 Jbeta primers went into the PCR. This table comes from immunoSEQ multiplex PCR, and its TCRdb copy is limited to in-frame clones, with some not included. Of some 180,000 clones listed, 75% to 85% were seen once; the top ten hold 1% to 1.5%. This clone was recorded only once. The antigen is undetermined. Material: PBMCs. This TCR was sampled from a girl aged 2-10 years in good health and CMV-seropositive. This chain connects TRBV11-2 to TRBJ1-1, with D unresolved. The CDR3 sequence is CASSTPHLLSTEAFF. CDR3 bases: TGTGCCAGCAGCACTCCCCATCTTTTAAGCACTGAAGCTTTCTTT.